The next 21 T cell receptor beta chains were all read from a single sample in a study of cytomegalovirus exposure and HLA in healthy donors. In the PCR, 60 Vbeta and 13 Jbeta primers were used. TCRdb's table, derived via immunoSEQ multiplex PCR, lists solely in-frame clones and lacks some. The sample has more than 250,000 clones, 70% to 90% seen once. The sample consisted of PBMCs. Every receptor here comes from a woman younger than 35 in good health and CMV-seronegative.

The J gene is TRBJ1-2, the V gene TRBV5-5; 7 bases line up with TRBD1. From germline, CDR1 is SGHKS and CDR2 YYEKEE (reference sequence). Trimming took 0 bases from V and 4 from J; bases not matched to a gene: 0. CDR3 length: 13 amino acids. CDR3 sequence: CASSLGDSYGYTF. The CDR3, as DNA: TGTGCCAGCAGCTTGGGGGACAGCTATGGCTACACCTTC. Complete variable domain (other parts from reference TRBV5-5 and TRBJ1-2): DAGVTQSPTHLIKTRGQQVTLRCSPISGHKSVSWYQQVLGQGPQFIFQYYEKEERGRGNFPDRFSARQFPNYSSELNVNALLLGDSALYLCASSLGDSYGYTFGSGTRLTVV.

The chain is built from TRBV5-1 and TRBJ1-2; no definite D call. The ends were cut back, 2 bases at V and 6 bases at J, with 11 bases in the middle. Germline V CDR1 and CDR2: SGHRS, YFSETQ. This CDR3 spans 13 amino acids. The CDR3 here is CASSFQIVDGYTF. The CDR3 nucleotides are TGCGCCAGCAGCTTCCAAATAGTGGATGGCTACACCTTC.

The CDR3 DNA reads TGCAGCGTTAAGCCCGGCTCCTACAATGAGCAGTTCTTC. Protein: CSVKPGSYNEQFF. J is TRBJ2-1 and V is TRBV29-1; the D is unclear. CDR1 SQVTM and CDR2 ANQGSEA come from the germline V gene. Trimming removed 5 bases from V and 0 bases from J, with 8 bases in between. The CDR3 contains 13 residues.

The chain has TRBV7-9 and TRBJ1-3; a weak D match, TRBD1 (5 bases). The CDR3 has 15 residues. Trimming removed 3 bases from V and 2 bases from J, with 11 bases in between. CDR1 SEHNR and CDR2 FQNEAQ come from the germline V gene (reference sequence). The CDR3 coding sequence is TGTGCCAGCAGCTTGGAGGGGAATGCTGGAAACACCATATATTTT. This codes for CASSLEGNAGNTIYF.

CDR3 DNA sequence: TGTGCCAGCAGCTTAGTGGGGACTTCGTACCAAGAGACCCAGTACTTC. This gives the protein CASSLVGTSYQETQYF. The V call is TRBV7-2, the J call TRBJ2-5, with D possibly matching TRBD2 (6 bases). Germline V gene data show CDR1 as SGHTA and CDR2 as FQGNSA. V lost 1 base and J lost 0, with 12 bases in between. This CDR3 has 16 residues.

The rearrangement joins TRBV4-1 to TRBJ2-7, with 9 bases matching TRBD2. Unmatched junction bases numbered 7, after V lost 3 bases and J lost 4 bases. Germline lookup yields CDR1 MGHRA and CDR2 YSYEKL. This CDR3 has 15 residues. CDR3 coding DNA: TGCGCCAGCAGCCATAGAGCGGGGGGTTGGTACGAGCAGTACTTC. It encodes CASSHRAGGWYEQYF.

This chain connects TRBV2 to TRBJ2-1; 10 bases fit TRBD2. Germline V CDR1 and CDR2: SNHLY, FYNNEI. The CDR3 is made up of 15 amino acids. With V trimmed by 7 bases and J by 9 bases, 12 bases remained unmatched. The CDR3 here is CASTRESGGAGEQFF. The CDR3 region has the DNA TGTGCCAGCACTAGGGAAAGCGGGGGGGCCGGTGAGCAGTTCTTC.

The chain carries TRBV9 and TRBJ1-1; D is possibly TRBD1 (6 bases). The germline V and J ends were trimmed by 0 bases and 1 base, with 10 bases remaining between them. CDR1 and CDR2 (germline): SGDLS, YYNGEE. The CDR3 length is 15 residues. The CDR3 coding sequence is TGTGCCAGCAGCGTAGATACAGGGCGGAACACTGAAGCTTTCTTT. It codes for CASSVDTGRNTEAFF.

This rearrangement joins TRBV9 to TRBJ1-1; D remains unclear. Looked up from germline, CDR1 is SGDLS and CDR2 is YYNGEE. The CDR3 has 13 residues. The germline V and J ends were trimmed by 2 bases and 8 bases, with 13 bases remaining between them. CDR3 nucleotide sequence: TGTGCCAGCAGCGTTTGGGGAGAGGCAGAAGCTTTCTTT. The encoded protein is CASSVWGEAEAFF.

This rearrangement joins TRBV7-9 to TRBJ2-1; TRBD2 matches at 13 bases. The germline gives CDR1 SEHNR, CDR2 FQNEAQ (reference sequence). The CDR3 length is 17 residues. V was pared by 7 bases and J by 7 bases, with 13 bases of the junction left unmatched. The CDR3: CASTPKGGLAGPNEQFF. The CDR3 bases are TGTGCCAGCACTCCTAAGGGGGGACTAGCGGGGCCAAATGAGCAGTTCTTC. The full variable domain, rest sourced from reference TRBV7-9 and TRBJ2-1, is DTGVSQNPRHKITKRGQNVTFRCDPISEHNRLYWYRQTLGQGPEFLTYFQNEAQLEKSRLLSDRFSAERPKGSFSTLEIQRTEQGDSAMYLCASTPKGGLAGPNEQFFGPGTRLTVL.

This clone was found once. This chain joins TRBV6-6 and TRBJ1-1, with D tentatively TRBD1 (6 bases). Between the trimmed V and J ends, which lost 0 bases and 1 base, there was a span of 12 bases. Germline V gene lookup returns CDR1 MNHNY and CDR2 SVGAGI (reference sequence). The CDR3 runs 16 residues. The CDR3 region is CASSYSIGQPNTEAFF. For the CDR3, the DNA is TGTGCCAGCAGTTACTCTATCGGACAGCCGAACACTGAAGCTTTCTTT.

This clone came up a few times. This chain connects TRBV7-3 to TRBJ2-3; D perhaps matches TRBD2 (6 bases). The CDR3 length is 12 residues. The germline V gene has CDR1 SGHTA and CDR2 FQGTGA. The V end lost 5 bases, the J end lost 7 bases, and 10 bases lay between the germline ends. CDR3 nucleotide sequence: TGTGCCAGCAGCCCGGAGGGTAATACGCAGTATTTT. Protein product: CASSPEGNTQYF.

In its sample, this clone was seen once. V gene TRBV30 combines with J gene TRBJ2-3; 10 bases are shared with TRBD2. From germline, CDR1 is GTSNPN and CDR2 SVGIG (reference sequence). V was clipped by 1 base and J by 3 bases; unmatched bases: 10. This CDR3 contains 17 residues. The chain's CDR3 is CAWSGIAGGPGTDTQYF. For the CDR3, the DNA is TGTGCCTGGAGTGGGATAGCGGGGGGCCCGGGGACAGATACGCAGTATTTT.

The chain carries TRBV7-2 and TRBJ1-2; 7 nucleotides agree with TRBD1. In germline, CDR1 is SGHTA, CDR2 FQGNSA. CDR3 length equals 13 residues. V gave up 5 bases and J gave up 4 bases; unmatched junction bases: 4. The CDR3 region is CASSPDRAYGYTF. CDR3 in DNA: TGTGCCAGCAGCCCCGACAGGGCCTATGGCTACACCTTC.

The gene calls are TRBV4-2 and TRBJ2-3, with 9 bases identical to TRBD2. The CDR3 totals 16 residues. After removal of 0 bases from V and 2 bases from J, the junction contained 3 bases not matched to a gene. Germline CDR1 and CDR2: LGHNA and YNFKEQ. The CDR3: CASSQEGGGATDTQYF. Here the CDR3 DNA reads TGTGCCAGCAGCCAAGAGGGCGGGGGGGCCACAGATACGCAGTATTTT.

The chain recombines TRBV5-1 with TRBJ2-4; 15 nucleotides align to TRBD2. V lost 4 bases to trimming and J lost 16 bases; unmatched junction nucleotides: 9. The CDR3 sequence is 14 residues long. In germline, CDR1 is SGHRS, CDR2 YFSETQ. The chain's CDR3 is CASSPGLAGGSQYF. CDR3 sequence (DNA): TGCGCCAGCAGCCCCGGACTAGCGGGGGGGTCACAATACTTC.

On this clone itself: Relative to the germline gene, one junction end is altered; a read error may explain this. CDR3 residues: CSSRAGDQPQHF. The CDR3 DNA is TGTTCCAGCAGGGCAGGGGATCAGCCCCAGCATTTT. This chain uses TRBV7-9 with TRBJ1-5, with D possibly TRBD1 on 6 matching bases. This CDR3 spans 12 amino acids. Germline loops: CDR1 SEHNR, CDR2 FQNEAQ (reference sequence).

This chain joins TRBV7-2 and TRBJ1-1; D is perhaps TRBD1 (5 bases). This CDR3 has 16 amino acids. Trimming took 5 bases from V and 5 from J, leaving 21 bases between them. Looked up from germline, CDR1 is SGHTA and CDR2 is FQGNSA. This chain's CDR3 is CASSHREIGGRTEAFF. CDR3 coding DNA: TGTGCCAGCAGCCACCGGGAGATCGGGGGGAGGACTGAAGCTTTCTTT.

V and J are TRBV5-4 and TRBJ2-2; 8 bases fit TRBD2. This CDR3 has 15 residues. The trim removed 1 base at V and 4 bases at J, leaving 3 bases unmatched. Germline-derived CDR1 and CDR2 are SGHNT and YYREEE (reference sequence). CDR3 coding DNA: TGTGCCAGCAGCTTGAGACGGGGGGGCACCGGGGAGCTGTTTTTT. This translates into CASSLRRGGTGELFF.

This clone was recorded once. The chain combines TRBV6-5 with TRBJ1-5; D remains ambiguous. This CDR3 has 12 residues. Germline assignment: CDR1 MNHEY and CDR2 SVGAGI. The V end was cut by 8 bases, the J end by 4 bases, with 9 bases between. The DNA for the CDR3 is TGTGCCAGCTCTTCCCTGAATCAGCCCCAGCATTTT. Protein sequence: CASSSLNQPQHF.

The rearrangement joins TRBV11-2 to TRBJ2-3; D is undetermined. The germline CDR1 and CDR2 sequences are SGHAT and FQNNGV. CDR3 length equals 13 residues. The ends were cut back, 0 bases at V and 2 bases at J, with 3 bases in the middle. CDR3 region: CASSLDITDTQYF. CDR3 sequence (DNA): TGTGCCAGCAGCTTAGATATCACAGATACGCAGTATTTT.